This TCR beta chain came from a study of blood T cell repertoires in COVID-19. Study background: Spain, Italy and the United States supplied samples that represented acute and convalescent COVID-19. T cells, B-cell-depleted T cells, or PBMCs provided the cDNA or gDNA that served as material.

In the original analysis: Amplification with reference gene primers provided the estimates of nucleated cell counts. Sequencing used immunoSEQ multiplex PCR; TCRdb keeps in-frame clones, though not all of them. Clonal size and the V and J genes are those of that table, whereas D and trimming came from the DNA. Of about 200,000 clones listed, around 87% were seen once; the top ten hold around 3.1%. CDR3 size: 16 residues. Germline V gene lookup returns CDR1 SGHVS and CDR2 FQNEAQ. Trimming at V came to 1 base and at J to 7 bases, leaving 10 bases not matched to a gene. The receptor comes from a man between 60 and 75 years old with acute or convalescent COVID-19. The V call is TRBV7-8, the J call TRBJ1-2; 9 bases agree with TRBD1. The sequenced sample consisted of peripheral blood. CDR3 residues: CASSLDGTGRSGGYTF. As DNA, the CDR3 is TGTGCCAGCAGCTTAGACGGGACAGGGAGGAGTGGTGGCTACACCTTC.